A single sample is the source of the 29 T cell receptor beta chains below, sequenced in a study of cytomegalovirus exposure and HLA in healthy donors. PCR employed 60 Vbeta and 13 Jbeta primers. Sequenced by immunoSEQ multiplex PCR; TCRdb stores in-frame clones only, minus some. In the table there are under 130,000 clones, around two thirds of which are singletons. The source material was PBMCs. These TCRs come from a woman between 45 and 60 years old in good health and CMV-seronegative.

In its sample, this clone was seen a few times. This chain joins TRBV9 and TRBJ1-2; 10 bases align to TRBD1. CDR3 length: 16 residues. V lost 3 bases to trimming and J lost 5 bases; unmatched junction nucleotides: 10. Germline CDR1 is SGDLS and CDR2 is YYNGEE. CDR3 residues: CASSAGGGGQGYGYTF. DNA of the CDR3: TGTGCCAGCAGCGCCGGCGGTGGGGGACAGGGGTATGGCTACACCTTC.

V gene TRBV23-1 combines with J gene TRBJ2-5, with TRBD1 matching 8 bases. TRBV23-1 belongs to the ORF category, with a function that is uncertain. The CDR3 sequence is 16 residues long. V lost 4 bases and J lost 4; bases outside the gene matches: 11. CDR3: CASSPLEQGAAETQYF. In DNA form, the CDR3 reads TGCGCCAGCAGTCCCCTTGAGCAGGGGGCTGCAGAGACCCAGTACTTC.

The gene calls are TRBV29-1 and TRBJ2-7, with 7 positions matching TRBD1. This CDR3 comprises 13 residues. Trimming took 0 bases from V and 6 from J; bases not matched to a gene: 5. The germline CDR1 and CDR2 sequences are SQVTM and ANQGSEA. The CDR3 loop reads CSVEDPGGGEQYF. CDR3 nucleotides: TGCAGCGTTGAAGACCCAGGGGGTGGCGAGCAGTACTTC.

The CDR3 DNA is TGTGCCAGCAGCTTTGAAGCGGGGGACCCCACAGATACGCAGTATTTT. Its protein is CASSFEAGDPTDTQYF. The chain links TRBV5-6 to TRBJ2-3; TRBD2 aligns across 8 bases. CDR1 is SGHDT, CDR2 YYEEEE, per germline. Germline trimming cut 2 bases from V and 2 bases from J; bases unmatched to any gene: 7. CDR3 size: 16 residues.

The genes are TRBV2 and TRBJ2-5; tentatively, D is TRBD2 (5 bases). Germline V lookup: CDR1 SNHLY, CDR2 FYNNEI. Trimming pared 4 bases from V and 5 bases from J, leaving 17 bases between. The length of the CDR3 is 15 residues. The CDR3 region has the DNA TGTGCCAGCAGTGTGGTCGAGTGGGCGGGTGAGACCCAGTACTTC. Translated, it gives CASSVVEWAGETQYF.

The DNA of the CDR3 is TGTGCCATCAAGGGAGCGGGGCAAGAGACCCAGTACTTC. Translation: CAIKGAGQETQYF. V usage is TRBV10-3 and J usage is TRBJ2-5; 7 bases match TRBD2. The CDR3 sequence is 13 residues long. Unmatched junction bases numbered 4, after V lost 7 bases and J lost 2 bases. Germline V CDR1 and CDR2: ENHRY, SYGVKD.

This clone has only one observation. The CDR3 DNA reads TGTGCCAGCTCACCGGACTCCACAAGCACAGATACGCAGTATTTT. Translation: CASSPDSTSTDTQYF. The gene calls are TRBV18 and TRBJ2-3; the D gene is possibly TRBD2 (5 bases). This CDR3 is 15 amino acids long. The germline gives CDR1 KGHSH, CDR2 LQKENI. Between the trimmed V and J ends, which lost 3 bases and 0 bases, there was a span of 10 bases. Combining the CDR3 with reference TRBV18 and TRBJ2-3 gives the whole variable domain NAGVMQNPRHLVRRRGQEARLRCSPMKGHSHVYWYRQLPEEGLKFMVYLQKENIIDESGMPKERFSAEFPKEGPSILRIQQVVRGDSAAYFCASSPDSTSTDTQYFGPGTRLTVL.

This clone appeared a few times. The chain uses TRBV19 and TRBJ2-1; D is ambiguous. The germline V gene has CDR1 LNHDA and CDR2 SQIVND (reference sequence). This CDR3 comprises 14 residues. V dropped 3 bases and J dropped 4 bases, with 10 bases sitting between them. Written as DNA, the CDR3 is TGTGCCAGTAGTATCAGTGCCCAATACAATGAGCAGTTCTTC. Amino acid sequence: CASSISAQYNEQFF.

The J gene is TRBJ1-1, the V gene TRBV19; D might be TRBD1 (6 bases). This CDR3 has 15 amino acids. Looked up from germline, CDR1 is LNHDA and CDR2 is SQIVND (reference sequence). Trimming took off 3 bases at V and 5 bases at J, with 16 bases between the two ends. The CDR3 DNA reads TGTGCCAGTAGTATGTGGCAGGGGCTTGGTACTGAAGCTTTCTTT. Protein sequence: CASSMWQGLGTEAFF. The whole variable domain, remainder taken from reference TRBV19 and TRBJ1-1, is DGGITQSPKYLFRKEGQNVTLSCEQNLNHDAMYWYRQDPGQGLRLIYYSQIVNDFQKGDIAEGYSVSREKKESFPLTVTSAQKNPTAFYLCASSMWQGLGTEAFFGQGTRLTVV.

V gene TRBV7-2 combines with J gene TRBJ2-7; TRBD1 might be the D (5 bases). The germline CDR1 and CDR2 sequences are SGHTA and FQGNSA. The V gene lost 3 bases and the J gene lost 0 bases, with 12 bases spanning the gap. The CDR3 consists of 15 residues. The CDR3 DNA sequence: TGTGCCAGCAGCTTCTCAGGGCTGAGCTCCTACGAGCAGTACTTC. It translates to CASSFSGLSSYEQYF. Based on the CDR3 plus reference TRBV7-2 and TRBJ2-7, the full variable domain is GAGVSQSPSNKVTEKGKDVELRCDPISGHTALYWYRQSLGQGLEFLIYFQGNSAPDKSGLPSDRFSAERTGGSVSTLTIQRTQQEDSAVYLCASSFSGLSSYEQYFGPGTRLTVT.

The genes are TRBV5-6 and TRBJ2-7; 9 bases are shared with TRBD1. Trimming at V came to 0 bases and at J to 3 bases, leaving 10 bases not matched to a gene. The CDR3 is 17 residues long. The germline V gene encodes CDR1 SGHDT and CDR2 YYEEEE. CDR3 coding DNA: TGTGCCAGCAGCTTGGCCTACAGGGACAGGGCGAACTACGAGCAGTACTTC. Translated, it gives CASSLAYRDRANYEQYF.

This sequence joins TRBV5-1 and TRBJ2-1; 7 nucleotides line up with TRBD1. From germline, CDR1 is SGHRS and CDR2 YFSETQ. The CDR3 is made up of 16 amino acids. Unmatched junction bases numbered 15, after V lost 4 bases and J lost 8 bases. CDR3 coding DNA: TGCGCCAGCAGCCCAGGATGGGACAGCGCGTACCATGAGCAGTTCTTC. Protein sequence: CASSPGWDSAYHEQFF.

The V and J genes are TRBV7-9 and TRBJ2-1; the D gene is possibly TRBD1 (5 bases). The CDR3 spans 14 residues. V was pared by 4 bases and J by 0 bases, with 7 bases between. CDR1 and CDR2 from the germline V gene are SEHNR and FQNEAQ (reference sequence). In nucleotides, the CDR3 is TGTGCCAGCAGCTCTAGGGGCTCCTACAATGAGCAGTTCTTC. Amino acids: CASSSRGSYNEQFF. The full variable domain, in which reference TRBV7-9 and TRBJ2-1 provide the parts outside the CDR3, is DTGVSQNPRHKITKRGQNVTFRCDPISEHNRLYWYRQTLGQGPEFLTYFQNEAQLEKSRLLSDRFSAERPKGSFSTLEIQRTEQGDSAMYLCASSSRGSYNEQFFGPGTRLTVL.

The chain is built from TRBV5-1 and TRBJ2-7, with 7 bases identical to TRBD1. V trimming: 0 bases; J trimming: 3 bases; junction bases outside the gene matches: 9. This CDR3 is 16 amino acids long. The germline CDR1 and CDR2 sequences are SGHRS and YFSETQ. This chain's CDR3 is CASSLEGVGQYYEQYF. The CDR3 DNA follows: TGCGCCAGCAGCTTGGAGGGGGTGGGACAGTACTACGAGCAGTACTTC.

The chain couples TRBV27 to TRBJ1-2, with TRBD1 as a possible D gene (5 bases). CDR1 is MNHEY and CDR2 is SMNVEV in the germline V gene (reference sequence). The CDR3 consists of 13 residues. The ends were cut back, 7 bases at V and 1 base at J, with 10 bases in the middle. CDR3 sequence reads: CASKPQGNYGYTF. For the CDR3, the DNA is TGTGCCAGCAAGCCTCAGGGTAACTATGGCTACACCTTC.

V is TRBV4-2 and J is TRBJ2-1; 12 bases match TRBD2. J gave up 3 bases and V 0 bases, and 3 bases lay outside the gene matches. CDR3 length equals 17 residues. Germline V lookup: CDR1 LGHNA, CDR2 YNFKEQ. The DNA for the CDR3 is TGTGCCAGCAGCCAAGATAGGACTAGCGGGGTCTACAATGAGCAGTTCTTC. As protein: CASSQDRTSGVYNEQFF.

V is TRBV11-3 and J is TRBJ2-5; D is perhaps TRBD1 (6 bases). The germline V gene has CDR1 SGHNT and CDR2 YENEEA. This CDR3 is built from 14 residues. V shed 0 bases and J shed 7 bases, with 12 bases lying between them. The CDR3 here is CASSLDYDRWTQYF. The CDR3 DNA is TGTGCCAGCAGCTTAGATTACGACAGGTGGACCCAGTACTTC.

This chain connects TRBV27 to TRBJ2-2; 11 bases are shared with TRBD2. V was pared by 4 bases and J by 5 bases, with 9 bases of the junction left unmatched. The CDR3 has 17 residues. Germline V gives CDR1 MNHEY, CDR2 SMNVEV (reference sequence). The DNA of the CDR3 is TGTGCCAGCAGTTCAATTACTAGCGGGAGATGGACCGGGGAGCTGTTTTTT. It is translated as CASSSITSGRWTGELFF.

The chain carries TRBV7-6 and TRBJ2-1; 14 bases are shared with TRBD2. The CDR3 runs 16 residues. Looked up from germline, CDR1 is SGHVS and CDR2 is FNYEAQ. With 5 bases clipped from V and 8 bases from J, the junction kept 8 bases outside the gene matches. This CDR3 is CASSHGGGLAGDEQFF. The DNA of the CDR3 is TGTGCCAGCAGCCACGGAGGGGGACTAGCGGGAGATGAGCAGTTCTTC. The complete variable domain, with remaining parts taken from reference TRBV7-6 and TRBJ2-1, reads GAGVSQSPRYKVTKRGQDVALRCDPISGHVSLYWYRQALGQGPEFLTYFNYEAQQDKSGLPNDRFSAERPEGSISTLTIQRTEQRDSAMYRCASSHGGGLAGDEQFFGPGTRLTVL.

The chain joins TRBV27 to TRBJ2-7; 7 nucleotides line up with TRBD1. Trimming took 9 bases from V and 5 from J; bases not matched to a gene: 13. Germline CDR1 and CDR2: MNHEY and SMNVEV (reference sequence). CDR3 length: 14 amino acids. The CDR3 spells CASKSTGFAHEQYF. In DNA form, the CDR3 reads TGTGCCAGTAAATCGACAGGGTTTGCCCACGAGCAGTACTTC.

The V call is TRBV19, the J call TRBJ2-3; 7 positions agree with TRBD1. The V gene's germline CDR1 is LNHDA and CDR2 SQIVND (reference sequence). J was trimmed by 1 base and V by 4 bases; bases with no gene match: 8. CDR3 length: 16 residues. DNA for the CDR3: TGTGCCAGTAGTACCTCGACAGGGATGGGCACAGATACGCAGTATTTT. Protein sequence: CASSTSTGMGTDTQYF.

The gene calls are TRBV10-3 and TRBJ1-2, with 7 bases aligning to TRBD1. In germline, CDR1 is ENHRY, CDR2 SYGVKD. The CDR3 contains 13 residues. J lost 7 bases, V lost 0 bases, and 2 bases had no gene match. In nucleotides, the CDR3 is TGTGCCATCAGTGAGTCGACAGGGATTGGCTACACCTTC. It codes for CAISESTGIGYTF.

The DNA for the CDR3 is TGTGCCTGGAGAGATATGGACAGTCACTCTGGAAACACCATATATTTT. Protein product: CAWRDMDSHSGNTIYF. This sequence joins TRBV30 and TRBJ1-3; maybe TRBD1 (6 bases). CDR1 and CDR2 (germline): GTSNPN, SVGIG (reference sequence). The CDR3 length is 16 residues. Trimming left V 3 bases short and J 0 bases short, with 15 bases between.

This chain connects TRBV5-1 to TRBJ2-1; 9 bases match TRBD1. The germline V gene encodes CDR1 SGHRS and CDR2 YFSETQ. The CDR3 is 16 amino acids. V dropped 0 bases and J dropped 7; count of bases not matched to a gene: 8. CDR3: CASSLDRTGARNEQFF. The DNA for the CDR3 is TGCGCCAGCAGCTTGGATAGGACAGGGGCCCGAAATGAGCAGTTCTTC.

The V gene is TRBV4-1, the J gene TRBJ2-7; TRBD2 is a possible D gene (7 bases). The CDR3 is 18 residues long. Germline V gene data show CDR1 as MGHRA and CDR2 as YSYEKL. The germline V and J ends were trimmed by 4 bases and 0 bases, with 22 bases remaining between them. The DNA of the CDR3 is TGCGCCAGCAGCCGAAAAGGGGGAGGGGACTGGAACTCCTACGAGCAGTACTTC. It codes for CASSRKGGGDWNSYEQYF.

The chain employs TRBV5-8 and TRBJ2-7; 8 bases are shared with TRBD2. The CDR3 is 14 residues long. The germline V gene encodes CDR1 SGHTS and CDR2 YDEGEE. J lost 3 bases, V lost 2 bases, and 4 bases had no gene match. This CDR3 is CASSLGGGYYEQYF. CDR3 DNA sequence: TGTGCCAGCAGCTTAGGCGGGGGGTACTACGAGCAGTACTTC.

This clone appeared a few times. This sample also contains other DNA sequences that code for the same CDR3. The chain couples TRBV5-1 to TRBJ2-7, with 8 bases identical to TRBD1. The CDR3 is 14 residues long. V shed 4 bases, J shed 5 bases, and the junction held 8 bases outside the gene matches. The germline CDR1 and CDR2 sequences are SGHRS and YFSETQ. The CDR3 loop reads CASSLETGADEQYF. For the CDR3, the DNA is TGCGCCAGCAGCCTAGAGACAGGGGCCGACGAGCAGTACTTC.

This clone was seen only a few times. V usage is TRBV21-1 and J usage is TRBJ2-7; TRBD2 was called by the table and not checked on the DNA. TRBV21-1 is recorded as a pseudogene. CDR3 length: 15 amino acids. The CDR3 is CASSKFSGNSYEQYF. The CDR3 DNA sequence: TGTGCCAGCAGCAAATTTAGCGGGAACTCCTACGAGCAGTACTTC.

This clone was counted only a few times. The rearrangement uses TRBV27 and TRBJ2-7, with a weak D call TRBD1 (5 bases). V was pared by 2 bases and J by 6 bases, with 17 bases between. This CDR3 contains 15 residues. CDR1 is MNHEY, CDR2 SMNVEV, per germline (reference sequence). CDR3: CASSLSSGAVGEQYF. The DNA of the CDR3 is TGTGCCAGCAGTTTAAGTTCTGGGGCCGTGGGCGAGCAGTACTTC.